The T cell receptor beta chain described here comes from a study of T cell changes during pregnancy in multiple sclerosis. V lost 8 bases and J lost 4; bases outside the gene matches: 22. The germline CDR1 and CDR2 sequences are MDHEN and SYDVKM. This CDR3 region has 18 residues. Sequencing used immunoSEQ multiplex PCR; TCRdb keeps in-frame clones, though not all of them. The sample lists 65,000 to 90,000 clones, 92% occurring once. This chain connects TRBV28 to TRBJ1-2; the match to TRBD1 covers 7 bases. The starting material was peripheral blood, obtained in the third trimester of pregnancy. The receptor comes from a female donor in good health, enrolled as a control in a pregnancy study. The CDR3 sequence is CASRTKEWGQGESYGYTF. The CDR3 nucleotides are TGTGCCAGCCGAACTAAGGAGTGGGGGCAGGGGGAAAGCTATGGCTACACCTTC.